These T cell receptor beta chains were read from a single sample in a study of T cells in Graves' hyperthyroidism and ophthalmopathy. Using its own MiXCR run on the multiplex PCR reads, TCRdb lists one record per CDR3 protein. This sample yields approximately 300,000 distinct CDR3 sequences, of which 16% are seen a single time; roughly 33% belongs to the top ten. Material: blood. Receptors originate from a man between 25 and 39 years old with Graves' hyperthyroidism. Each CDR3 is given with its conserved first and last residue. The D gene is left open where the match is weak. Rows give clone size only sometimes, using once, few, many, or a class for an expanded clone.

D	size	V	length	J	DNA	CDR3
NA	many	TRBV28	13	TRBJ2-7	TGTGCCAGCAGCCCCGGGACGGACTACGAGCAGTACTTC	CASSPGTDYEQYF
TRBD2	few	TRBV5-1	16	TRBJ2-2	TGCGCCAGCAGCTCTAGCGGGAGGGCCGGGTCCGGGGAGCTGTTTTTT	CASSSSGRAGSGELFF
TRBD1	many	TRBV12-3/TRBV12-4	14	TRBJ2-1	TGTGCCAGCAGTGCGGGACAGGGGGACAATGAGCAGTTCTTC	CASSAGQGDNEQFF
NA	NA	TRBV6-1	12	TRBJ2-5	TGTGCCACCGAGGGGGGGGCAGAGACCCAGTACTTC	CATEGGAETQYF
NA	few	TRBV3-1	13	TRBJ1-2	TGTGCCACAAAAGCGCCAGGGGCCTATGGCTACACCTTC	CATKAPGAYGYTF
NA	few	TRBV9	12	TRBJ2-3	TGTGCCAGCAGCGTGGAAGAAGATACGCAGTATTTT	CASSVEEDTQYF
NA	NA	TRBV6-2/TRBV6-3	13	TRBJ1-6	TGTGCCAGCTCTCGACAATTTCAGTCACCCCTCCACTTT	CASSRQFQSPLHF
TRBD1	few	TRBV18	15	TRBJ2-7	TGTGCCAGCTCACCGGACAGGGCGGATCCCTACGAGCAGTACTTC	CASSPDRADPYEQYF
NA	NA	TRBV20-1	12	TRBJ2-4	TGCAGTGCTTCTTGGGCCAAAAACATTCAGTACTTC	CSASWAKNIQYF
NA	NA	TRBV19	16	TRBJ2-6	TGTGCCAGTATTGGGCTGGGGAGCTCTGGGGCCAACGTCCTGACTTTC	CASIGLGSSGANVLTF
NA	many	TRBV5-1	13	TRBJ1-3	TGCGCCAGCAGGTCCGGGCGCGGAAACACCATATATTTT	CASRSGRGNTIYF
NA	NA	TRBV28	16	TRBJ2-7	TGTGCCAGCAGTATCAGGACCTTTACCCTCTCCTACGAGCAGTACTTC	CASSIRTFTLSYEQYF
NA	many	TRBV5-1	18	TRBJ1-1	TGCGCCAGCAACCTGAGGGGGATAACTCTGAGGGGGAACACTGAAGCTTTCTTT	CASNLRGITLRGNTEAFF
TRBD2	many	TRBV9	14	TRBJ2-1	TGTGCCAGCAGCCCCCGAGCGGGAGTACATGAGCAGTTCTTC	CASSPRAGVHEQFF
NA	many	TRBV2	11	TRBJ1-1	TGTGCCAGCAGTGATTTATCTGAAGCTTTCTTT	CASSDLSEAFF